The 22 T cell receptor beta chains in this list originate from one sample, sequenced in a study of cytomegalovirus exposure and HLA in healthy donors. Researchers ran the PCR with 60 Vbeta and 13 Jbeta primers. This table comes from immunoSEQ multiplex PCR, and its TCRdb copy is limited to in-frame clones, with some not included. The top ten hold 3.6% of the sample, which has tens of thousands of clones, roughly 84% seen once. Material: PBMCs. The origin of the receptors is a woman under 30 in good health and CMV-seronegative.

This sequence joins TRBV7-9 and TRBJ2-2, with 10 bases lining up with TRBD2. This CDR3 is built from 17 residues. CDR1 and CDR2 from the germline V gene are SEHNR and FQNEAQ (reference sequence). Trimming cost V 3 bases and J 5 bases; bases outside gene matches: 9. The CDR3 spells CASSLYSSGRMTGELFF. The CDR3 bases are TGTGCCAGCAGCTTGTATTCTAGCGGGAGAATGACCGGGGAGCTGTTTTTT. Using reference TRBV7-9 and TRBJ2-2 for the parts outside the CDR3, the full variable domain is DTGVSQNPRHKITKRGQNVTFRCDPISEHNRLYWYRQTLGQGPEFLTYFQNEAQLEKSRLLSDRFSAERPKGSFSTLEIQRTEQGDSAMYLCASSLYSSGRMTGELFFGEGSRLTVL.

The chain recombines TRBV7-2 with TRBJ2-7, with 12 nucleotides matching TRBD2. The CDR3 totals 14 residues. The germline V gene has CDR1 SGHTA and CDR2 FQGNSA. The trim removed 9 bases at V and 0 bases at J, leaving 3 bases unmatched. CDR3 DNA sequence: TGTGCCAGTACGACTAGCGGGGGCTCCTACGAGCAGTACTTC. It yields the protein CASTTSGGSYEQYF.

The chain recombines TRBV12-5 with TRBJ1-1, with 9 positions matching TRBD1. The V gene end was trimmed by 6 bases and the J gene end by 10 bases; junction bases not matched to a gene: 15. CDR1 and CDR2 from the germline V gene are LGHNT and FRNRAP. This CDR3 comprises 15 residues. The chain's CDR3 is CASGLNAGTGLGAFF. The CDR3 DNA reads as TGTGCTAGTGGCTTAAACGCCGGGACAGGGCTAGGAGCTTTCTTT.

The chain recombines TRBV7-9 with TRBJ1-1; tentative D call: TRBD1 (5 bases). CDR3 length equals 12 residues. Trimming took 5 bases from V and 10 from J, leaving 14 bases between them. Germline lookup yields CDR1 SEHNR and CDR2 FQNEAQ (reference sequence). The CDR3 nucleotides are TGTGCCAGCAGCCAGGACAAATTGGGAGCTTTCTTT. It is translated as CASSQDKLGAFF.

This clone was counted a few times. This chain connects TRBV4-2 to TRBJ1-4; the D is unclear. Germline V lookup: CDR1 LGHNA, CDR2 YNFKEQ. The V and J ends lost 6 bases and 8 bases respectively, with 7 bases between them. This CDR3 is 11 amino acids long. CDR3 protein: CASSSLEKLFF. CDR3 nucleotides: TGTGCCAGCAGTTCCTTGGAAAAACTGTTTTTT.

The CDR3 nucleotides are TGCGCCAGCAGCTTGGAATGGACTCCAAATGGCTACACCTTC. It specifies CASSLEWTPNGYTF. The chain has TRBV5-1 and TRBJ1-2, with no clear D. Trimming shortened V by 0 bases and J by 6 bases, and 12 bases separated the two germline ends. Germline V gives CDR1 SGHRS, CDR2 YFSETQ. The CDR3 has 14 residues.

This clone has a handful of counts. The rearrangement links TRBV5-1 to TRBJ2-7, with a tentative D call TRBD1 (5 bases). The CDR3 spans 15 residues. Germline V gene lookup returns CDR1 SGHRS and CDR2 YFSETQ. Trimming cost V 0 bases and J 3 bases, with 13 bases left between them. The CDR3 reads CASSLEDSLIYEQYF. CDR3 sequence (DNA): TGCGCCAGCAGCTTGGAAGACAGCCTTATCTACGAGCAGTACTTC. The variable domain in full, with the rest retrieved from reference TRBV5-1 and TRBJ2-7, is KAGVTQTPRYLIKTRGQQVTLSCSPISGHRSVSWYQQTPGQGLQFLFEYFSETQRNKGNFPGRFSGRQFSNSRSEMNVSTLELGDSALYLCASSLEDSLIYEQYFGPGTRLTVT.

The CDR3 region has the DNA TGTGCCAGCAGTCTGATACCGGGACAATACGAGCAGTACTTC. Translating gives CASSLIPGQYEQYF. The chain has TRBV27 and TRBJ2-7; D perhaps matches TRBD1 (6 bases). Trimming left V 5 bases short and J 4 bases short, with 15 bases between. CDR1 and CDR2 (germline): MNHEY, SMNVEV (reference sequence). CDR3 size: 14 residues.

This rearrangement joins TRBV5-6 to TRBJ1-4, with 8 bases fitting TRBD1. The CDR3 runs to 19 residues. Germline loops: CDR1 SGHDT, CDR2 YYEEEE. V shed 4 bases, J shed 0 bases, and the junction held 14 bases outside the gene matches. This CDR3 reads CASSKDRVTIFPTNEKLFF. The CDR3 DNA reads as TGTGCCAGCAGCAAGGACAGGGTTACGATATTTCCAACTAATGAAAAACTGTTTTTT.

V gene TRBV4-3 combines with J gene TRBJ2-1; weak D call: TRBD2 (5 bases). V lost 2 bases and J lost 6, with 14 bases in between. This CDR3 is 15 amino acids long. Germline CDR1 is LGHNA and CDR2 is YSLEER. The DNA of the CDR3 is TGCGCCAGCAGCCAATCCCTGGGAGTCGGCAATGAGCAGTTCTTC. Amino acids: CASSQSLGVGNEQFF.

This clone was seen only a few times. CDR3 loop: CASTPTYSNQPQHF. The CDR3 bases are TGTGCCAGTACCCCGACTTATAGCAATCAGCCCCAGCATTTT. V is TRBV19 and J is TRBJ1-5; the D is unclear. Germline V lookup: CDR1 LNHDA, CDR2 SQIVND (reference sequence). V lost 7 bases, J lost 0 bases, and 10 bases lay in between. This CDR3 contains 14 residues.

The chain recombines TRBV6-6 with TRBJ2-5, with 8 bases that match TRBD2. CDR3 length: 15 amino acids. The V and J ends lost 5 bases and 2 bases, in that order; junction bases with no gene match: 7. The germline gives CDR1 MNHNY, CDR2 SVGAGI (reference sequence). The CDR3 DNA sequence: TGTGCCAGCAGTCCTATCGCGGGGGGACAAGAGACCCAGTACTTC. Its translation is CASSPIAGGQETQYF.

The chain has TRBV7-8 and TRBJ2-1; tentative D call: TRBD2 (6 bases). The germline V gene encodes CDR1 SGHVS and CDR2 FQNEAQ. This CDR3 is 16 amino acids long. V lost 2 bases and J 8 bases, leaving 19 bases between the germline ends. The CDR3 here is CASSLSSRRAGHEQFF. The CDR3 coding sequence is TGTGCCAGCAGCTTATCGAGCAGGAGGGCCGGCCATGAGCAGTTCTTC.

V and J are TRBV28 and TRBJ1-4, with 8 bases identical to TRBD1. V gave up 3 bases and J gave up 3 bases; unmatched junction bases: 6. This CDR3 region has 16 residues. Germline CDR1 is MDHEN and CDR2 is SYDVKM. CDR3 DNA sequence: TGTGCCAGCAGTTTCCACGGGACAGGATCTAATGAAAAACTGTTTTTT. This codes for CASSFHGTGSNEKLFF.

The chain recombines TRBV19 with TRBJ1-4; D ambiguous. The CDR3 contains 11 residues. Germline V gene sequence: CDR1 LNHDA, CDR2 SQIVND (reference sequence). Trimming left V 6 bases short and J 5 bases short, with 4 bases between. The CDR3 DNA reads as TGTGCCAGTAGCCTCAATGAAAAACTGTTTTTT. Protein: CASSLNEKLFF.

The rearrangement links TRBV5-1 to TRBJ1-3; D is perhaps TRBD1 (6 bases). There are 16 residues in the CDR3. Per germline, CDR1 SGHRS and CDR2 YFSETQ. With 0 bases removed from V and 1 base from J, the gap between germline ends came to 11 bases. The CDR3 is CASSLGPGQSGNTIYF. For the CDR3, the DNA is TGCGCCAGCAGCTTGGGGCCGGGACAATCTGGAAACACCATATATTTT.

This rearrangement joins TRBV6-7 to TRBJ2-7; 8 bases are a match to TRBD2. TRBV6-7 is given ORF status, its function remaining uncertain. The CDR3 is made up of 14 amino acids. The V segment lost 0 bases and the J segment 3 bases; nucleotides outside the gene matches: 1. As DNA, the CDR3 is TGTGCCAGCAGTTACTCGGGACTAGTCTACGAGCAGTACTTC. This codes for CASSYSGLVYEQYF.

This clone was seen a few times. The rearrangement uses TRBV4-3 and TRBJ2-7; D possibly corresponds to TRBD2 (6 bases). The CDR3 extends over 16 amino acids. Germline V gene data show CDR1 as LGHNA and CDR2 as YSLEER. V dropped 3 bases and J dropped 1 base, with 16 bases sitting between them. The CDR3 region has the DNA TGCGCCAGCAGCCAGGGGGAGAGAGGGAGGTCCTACGAGCAGTACTTC. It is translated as CASSQGERGRSYEQYF.

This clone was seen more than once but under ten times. The CDR3 DNA reads as TGTGCCAGCAGCCCCCTATCGGGACTAGCGGGCACCGGGGAGCTGTTTTTT. Its translation is CASSPLSGLAGTGELFF. This chain connects TRBV11-2 to TRBJ2-2; 12 bases match TRBD2. Germline-derived CDR1 and CDR2 are SGHAT and FQNNGV. The V segment lost 5 bases and the J segment 4 bases; nucleotides outside the gene matches: 8. CDR3 length: 17 amino acids.

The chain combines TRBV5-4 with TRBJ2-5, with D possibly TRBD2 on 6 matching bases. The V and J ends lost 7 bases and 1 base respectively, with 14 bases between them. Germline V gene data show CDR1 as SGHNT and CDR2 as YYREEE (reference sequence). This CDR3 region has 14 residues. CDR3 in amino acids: CASYHGTLQETQYF. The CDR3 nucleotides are TGTGCCAGCTATCACGGGACTCTCCAAGAGACCCAGTACTTC. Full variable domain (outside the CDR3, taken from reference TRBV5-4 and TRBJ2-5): ETGVTQSPTHLIKTRGQQVTLRCSSQSGHNTVSWYQQALGQGPQFIFQYYREEENGRGNFPPRFSGLQFPNYSSELNVNALELDDSALYLCASYHGTLQETQYFGPGTRLLVL.

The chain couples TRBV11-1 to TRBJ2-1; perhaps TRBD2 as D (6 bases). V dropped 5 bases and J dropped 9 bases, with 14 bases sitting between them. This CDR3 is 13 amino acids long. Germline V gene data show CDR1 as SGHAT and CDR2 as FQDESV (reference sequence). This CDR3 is CASSPRTGVEQFF. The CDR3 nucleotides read TGTGCCAGCAGCCCCCGGACGGGGGTTGAGCAGTTCTTC.

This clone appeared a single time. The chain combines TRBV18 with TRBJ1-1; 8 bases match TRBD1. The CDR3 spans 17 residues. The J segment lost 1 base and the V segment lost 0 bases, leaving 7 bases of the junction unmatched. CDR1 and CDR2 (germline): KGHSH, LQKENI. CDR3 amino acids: CASSPPTGALGNTEAFF. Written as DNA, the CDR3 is TGTGCCAGCTCACCACCGACAGGGGCCTTGGGGAACACTGAAGCTTTCTTT.